The source of this T cell receptor beta chain is a study of cytomegalovirus exposure and HLA in healthy donors. Study-wide context: An analysis done earlier identified 120 million or so unique TCR beta sequences from about 180 million T cells.

Concerning this clone: The antigen is not known.

Both 60 Vbeta primers and 13 Jbeta primers went into the PCR. Profiling relied on immunoSEQ multiplex PCR, and the TCRdb table lists in-frame clones only, not all of them. The repertoire consists of about 73,000 clones, with 80% occurring once and the leading ten covering under 1.2%. Study-level points and caveats: The study flagged roughly 160 TCR beta chains as cytomegalovirus-associated. As a later analysis revealed, most CMV-associated TCR beta chains appeared HLA-restricted. Most TCR sequences proved rare, with some public TCRs found in many donors.

V lost 2 bases, J lost 0 bases, and 1 base stayed unmatched. The CDR3 spans 15 residues. Germline loops: CDR1 LNHNV, CDR2 YYDKDF (reference sequence). Sequenced input: PBMCs. The chain joins TRBV15 to TRBJ2-3; 8 bases map to TRBD1. The receptor's source is a male donor in good health and CMV-seronegative. The CDR3 DNA is TGTGCCACCAGCAGACAGGGGGCCAGCACAGATACGCAGTATTTT. Translating gives CATSRQGASTDTQYF.